The 18 T cell receptor beta chains below come from one sample, sequenced in a study of blood T cell repertoires in COVID-19 (dated by TCRdb to the early 2020s). Library preparation employed the immunoSEQ multiplex PCR assay. TCRdb re-hosts the immuneACCESS table, in-frame sequences only. Its copies lack some clones; in the studies checked, an unresolved V gene accounts for under half of them, and the cause for the rest is not known. The sample table lists over 250,000 clones, 88% of them with a count of one. Approximately 2% of the sample rests with the top ten. Sample: PBMCs or T cells enriched from blood (not recorded which). The receptors stem from a woman in her sixties or seventies in a cohort exposed to, infected with or recovered from COVID-19 (not recorded which).

V and J are TRBV7-3 and TRBJ2-3; TRBD1 agrees at 9 bases. Germline values: CDR1 SGHTA, CDR2 FQGTGA. The CDR3 is 16 residues long. V dropped 5 bases and J dropped 1; count of bases not matched to a gene: 7. The CDR3 reads CASSKTGGSGTDTQYF. CDR3 nucleotides: TGTGCCAGCAGCAAGACAGGGGGGTCCGGCACAGATACGCAGTATTTT.

The chain joins TRBV7-9 to TRBJ2-2, with D tentatively TRBD2 (6 bases). CDR1 and CDR2 from the germline V gene are SEHNR and FQNEAQ (reference sequence). V was pared by 5 bases and J by 10 bases, with 17 bases between. The CDR3 runs to 14 residues. The CDR3 is CASSTQGLPPELFF. In DNA, the CDR3 is TGTGCCAGCAGCACGCAGGGACTTCCCCCGGAGCTGTTTTTT.

The chain joins TRBV27 to TRBJ2-7, with TRBD1 identical over 9 bases. J was trimmed by 2 bases and V by 4 bases; bases with no gene match: 6. The CDR3 length is 15 residues. Germline loops: CDR1 MNHEY, CDR2 SMNVEV (reference sequence). CDR3: CASSYSGQGTYEQYF. In DNA form, the CDR3 reads TGTGCCAGCAGTTACTCCGGACAGGGGACCTACGAGCAGTACTTC.

This chain links TRBV29-1 with TRBJ2-7; 7 bases match TRBD1. Germline loops: CDR1 SQVTM, CDR2 ANQGSEA. The CDR3 extends over 9 amino acids. CDR3 amino acids: CTRGQSWYF. The CDR3 nucleotides are TGCACCCGGGGACAGAGTTGGTACTTC.

The rearrangement uses TRBV6-2 or TRBV6-3 and TRBJ2-7; no reliable D call. V lost 1 base and J lost 3, with 7 bases in between. Germline loops: CDR1 MNHEY, CDR2 SVGEGT. CDR3 length: 13 amino acids. The CDR3 nucleotides are TGTGCCAGCAGTTACTTAACGGGCTACGAGCAGTACTTC. Its translation is CASSYLTGYEQYF.

The genes are TRBV7-9 and TRBJ1-1; 7 positions agree with TRBD1. This CDR3 is built from 16 residues. Germline V gene lookup returns CDR1 SEHNR and CDR2 FQNEAQ (reference sequence). Trimming cost V 8 bases and J 0 bases; bases outside gene matches: 12. The CDR3, as DNA: TGTGCCAGCTTAAACAGGGGCCGGAGTATGAACACTGAAGCTTTCTTT. Translated: CASLNRGRSMNTEAFF.

This chain joins TRBV24-1 and TRBJ2-3; D perhaps matches TRBD1 (5 bases). Germline V lookup: CDR1 KGHDR, CDR2 SFDVKD. The ends were cut back, 9 bases at V and 6 bases at J, with 15 bases in the middle. This CDR3 is built from 13 residues. This CDR3 reads CATGATAGDTQYF. The CDR3 nucleotides are TGTGCCACCGGGGCCACCGCAGGGGATACGCAGTATTTT.

The V call is TRBV2, the J call TRBJ2-7; 7 nucleotides align to TRBD1. V dropped 6 bases and J dropped 7; count of bases not matched to a gene: 6. CDR3 length equals 12 residues. The germline gives CDR1 SNHLY, CDR2 FYNNEI. Here the CDR3 reads CASSDDRAEQYF. CDR3 coding DNA: TGTGCCAGCAGCGACGACAGGGCAGAGCAGTACTTC. The full variable domain, rest sourced from reference TRBV2 and TRBJ2-7, is EPEVTQTPSHQVTQMGQEVILRCVPISNHLYFYWYRQILGQKVEFLVSFYNNEISEKSEIFDDQFSVERPDGSNFTLKIRSTKLEDSAMYFCASSDDRAEQYFGPGTRLTVT.

J is TRBJ1-3 and V is TRBV30, with D tentatively TRBD1 (5 bases). Trimming pared 3 bases from V and 0 bases from J, leaving 9 bases between. The CDR3 consists of 14 residues. Germline values: CDR1 GTSNPN, CDR2 SVGIG (reference sequence). The CDR3 DNA reads TGTGCCTGGAGGAACAGGAGCTCTGGAAACACCATATATTTT. Its translation: CAWRNRSSGNTIYF.

This clone was counted once. The chain links TRBV6-5 to TRBJ2-7; D remains unclear. This CDR3 is 11 amino acids long. In germline, CDR1 is MNHEY, CDR2 SVGAGI. Trimming left V 5 bases short and J 7 bases short, with 9 bases between. The CDR3 DNA sequence: TGTGCCAGCAGTACTCCCCGGGAGCAGTACTTC. This sequence encodes CASSTPREQYF.

The gene calls are TRBV6-5 and TRBJ2-7; 9 bases are a match to TRBD1. CDR1 is MNHEY and CDR2 is SVGAGI in the germline V gene. The junction had 5 bases not matched to a gene; V was cut back by 2 bases and J by 6 bases. CDR3 size: 14 residues. The CDR3 is CASSYRGQGGEQYF. In DNA form, the CDR3 reads TGTGCCAGCAGTTACCGGGGACAGGGTGGCGAGCAGTACTTC.

The chain uses TRBV5-1 and TRBJ1-3, with D hard to call. The CDR3 has 14 amino acids. The germline V gene encodes CDR1 SGHRS and CDR2 YFSETQ. V was shortened by 0 bases and J by 2 bases, with 6 bases between the two germline ends. This CDR3 reads CASSLDPAGNTIYF. In DNA, the CDR3 is TGCGCCAGCAGCTTGGACCCGGCTGGAAACACCATATATTTT.

This chain uses TRBV6-5 with TRBJ1-6; 9 nucleotides align to TRBD1. The CDR3 sequence is 14 residues long. Germline-derived CDR1 and CDR2 are MNHEY and SVGAGI. The V and J ends lost 5 bases and 7 bases, in that order; junction bases with no gene match: 3. The CDR3 bases are TGTGCCAGCAGTCGGGACAGGGACAATTCACCCCTCCACTTT. As protein: CASSRDRDNSPLHF.

CDR3 nucleotide sequence: TGCGCCAGCAGCTTAAATGCCGGGACAGGGAGCGGGGAGCTGTTTTTT. It yields the protein CASSLNAGTGSGELFF. V gene TRBV5-1 combines with J gene TRBJ2-2, with 9 bases fitting TRBD1. CDR3 length: 16 residues. Germline trimming cut 2 bases from V and 7 bases from J; bases unmatched to any gene: 9. Germline values: CDR1 SGHRS, CDR2 YFSETQ.

Concerning this clone itself: Additional DNA sequences in this sample encode the identical CDR3. The chain recombines TRBV7-9 with TRBJ1-6; 9 nucleotides line up with TRBD1. J gave up 10 bases and V 1 base, and 5 bases lay outside the gene matches. The CDR3 totals 15 residues. The germline gives CDR1 SEHNR, CDR2 FQNEAQ (reference sequence). CDR3 in amino acids: CASSLGDREGSPLHF. CDR3 sequence (DNA): TGTGCCAGCAGCTTAGGGGACAGGGAGGGATCACCCCTCCACTTT.

The V gene is TRBV27, the J gene TRBJ2-2, with 11 bases matching TRBD2. The germline V gene has CDR1 MNHEY and CDR2 SMNVEV (reference sequence). Trimming at V came to 6 bases and at J to 5 bases, leaving 2 bases not matched to a gene. The length of the CDR3 is 14 residues. CDR3 bases: TGTGCCAGCAGGGGGACTAGCGGAACCGGGGAGCTGTTTTTT. As protein: CASRGTSGTGELFF.

The chain links TRBV25-1 to TRBJ2-7, with 7 bases fitting TRBD1. This CDR3 has 15 amino acids. V dropped 3 bases and J dropped 2; count of bases not matched to a gene: 7. Germline CDR1 is MGHDK and CDR2 is SYGVNS. In DNA form, the CDR3 reads TGTGCCAGCAGTGATATGGCGACAGGGACCTACGAGCAGTACTTC. Its translation: CASSDMATGTYEQYF.

This chain connects TRBV7-2 to TRBJ2-1; weak D call: TRBD2 (5 bases). Trimming stripped 1 base from V and 0 bases from J, with 10 bases between. CDR1 and CDR2 (germline): SGHTA, FQGNSA. The CDR3 totals 16 residues. In nucleotides, the CDR3 is TGTGCCAGCAGCTTAGTCAGGAGGCCCTCCTACAATGAGCAGTTCTTC. It translates to CASSLVRRPSYNEQFF.